Below, 4 T cell receptor beta chains from the same sample are listed, as sequenced in a study of T cell responses to AZD1222 COVID-19 vaccine. Only in-frame clones appear in the TCRdb table, and some are missing; sequencing was by immunoSEQ multiplex PCR. Among roughly 100,000 clones listed, almost 90% were seen once. The sequencing used peripheral blood, collected 28 days after the second AZD1222 dose. The receptors here all came from an adult who received the AZD1222 COVID-19 vaccine.

This clone was counted once. The J gene is TRBJ1-4, the V gene TRBV19; 10 bases agree with TRBD1. The germline gives CDR1 LNHDA, CDR2 SQIVND (reference sequence). Trimming took 7 bases from V and 5 from J; bases not matched to a gene: 4. The CDR3 runs to 14 residues. The CDR3, as DNA: TGTGCCAGTAACAAGGGACAGGGGAATGAAAAACTGTTTTTT. Amino acid sequence: CASNKGQGNEKLFF.

The J gene is TRBJ1-5, the V gene TRBV7-8; D not certain. CDR3 length equals 12 residues. Germline CDR1 is SGHVS and CDR2 is FQNEAQ. The germline V and J ends were trimmed by 5 bases and 6 bases, with 8 bases remaining between them. CDR3 DNA: TGTGCCAGCAGCCCTCGAACTCAGCCCCAGCATTTT. Translated: CASSPRTQPQHF.

The V and J genes are TRBV15 and TRBJ2-7; possibly TRBD1 for D (6 bases). The ends were cut back, 0 bases at V and 5 bases at J, with 14 bases in the middle. The CDR3 spans 15 residues. Germline V gene data show CDR1 as LNHNV and CDR2 as YYDKDF (reference sequence). In nucleotides, the CDR3 is TGTGCCACCAGCAGAGATGGGCGCAGGGGCAACGAGCAGTACTTC. Protein sequence: CATSRDGRRGNEQYF.

The CDR3 region is CASSRVSDRGNEQYF. The CDR3 nucleotides read TGTGCCAGCAGTCGCGTTAGTGACAGGGGTAACGAGCAGTACTTC. V is TRBV6-5 and J is TRBJ2-7, with 8 bases that match TRBD1. J was trimmed by 5 bases and V by 5 bases; bases with no gene match: 11. The CDR3 totals 15 residues. Germline V gene data show CDR1 as MNHEY and CDR2 as SVGAGI.